A selection of T cell receptor beta chains follows, all from one sample in a study of blood T cells in healthy people across ages. MiXCR, run by TCRdb on the 5' RACE reads, gives a single entry per CDR3 protein. The data contain about 940,000 distinct CDR3 sequences, roughly 48% of them singletons. The sample comprised blood. The origin of the receptors is a man aged 25-40 years in good health. Both conserved end residues are part of each CDR3. D genes are given only for firm matches. Clone size is not always given. Where it is, it says once, few, many or a class for expanded clones.

d_gene,abundance,v_gene,CDR3aa
TRBD1,-,TRBV7-9,CASSPGQGAVYEQYF
TRBD2,-,TRBV6-2/TRBV6-3,CASSRGLAGALTDTQYF
-,-,TRBV28,CAGGIGYEQYF
-,-,TRBV6-6,CASSDRKGYF
TRBD1,few,TRBV29-1,CSVRTEDRDNSPLHF
-,-,TRBV29-1,CSVEVSGANVPTF
-,-,TRBV5-1,CASSLRFPGELFF
TRBD2,few,TRBV27,CASSQIRQIAGGFNEQFF
-,once,TRBV10-3,CAISEKGRGYGYTF
-,few,TRBV7-2,CASSFYAYEQYF
-,-,TRBV29-1,CSVLGLSEYNEQFF
-,few,TRBV20-1,CSANTGWGGPKDEQFF
-,-,TRBV5-1,CASSFTGLNGETQYF
-,few,TRBV27,CASSFKAPGVTYEQYF
-,-,TRBV2,CASSSKPGIQLGFGTDTQYF
-,few,TRBV28,CATLSPKGPYTDTQYF
TRBD1,many,TRBV7-9,CASSRQGEKLFF
TRBD1,-,TRBV27,CASSSEDRGPYNEKLFF
-,-,TRBV4-1,CASSQEQRPTYEQYF
-,-,TRBV5-1,CASSLEVGYEQYF
TRBD1,-,TRBV18,CASSPRTGDPPEQYF
-,-,TRBV20-1,CSARELGLQSYEQYF
TRBD1,-,TRBV12-3/TRBV12-4,CASSLRQGEGTEAFF
-,few,TRBV9,CASSVGEGVFEKLFF
TRBD2,few,TRBV7-2,CASSPRTSGGYEQYF
-,few,TRBV4-3,CASSQDLSVSYEQYF
-,few,TRBV7-9,CASSLASNKFF
-,once,TRBV4-1,CASSQGRVGQNTEAFF
TRBD2,-,TRBV9,CASSVDLGGGAGDTQYF
TRBD2,many,TRBV4-2,CASSQGGTKLTDTQYF
-,-,TRBV7-2,CASSSLGISTDTQYF
-,-,TRBV13,CASSLWGDGEKLFF
TRBD1,few,TRBV11-2,CASSLAPGQGKEQYF
-,-,TRBV2,CASSEGEVHEQYF
TRBD2,few,TRBV4-2,CASSQGSGGTPPYEQYF
TRBD1,-,TRBV6-6,CASSYSKGGAANEQFF
-,-,TRBV7-9,CASSPPGQPDNEQFF
-,-,TRBV7-3,CASSLLVLGEQFF
-,many,TRBV12-3/TRBV12-4,CASSVTDTGELFF
-,few,TRBV4-3,CASSQDRLVQLQGPENEQYF
-,once,TRBV29-1,CSVLVSSYEQYF
-,-,TRBV3-1,CASSPSGDRGNTIYF
-,-,TRBV5-1,CASSLVQTPSTDTRYF
TRBD1,-,TRBV5-1,CASSLGTGPDTQYF
-,-,TRBV3-1,CASSALQGQPQHF
-,-,TRBV11-2,CASSLGATTNVDTQYF
TRBD1,few,TRBV29-1,CSVEVRQGPNEKLFF
TRBD2,few,TRBV7-2,CASSLWGGTNSYNEQFF
-,-,TRBV20-1,CSARTGTAYNSPLHF
-,-,TRBV27,CASGRTGLIRATNEKLFF
-,-,TRBV12-3/TRBV12-4,CASSLVAGINEKLFF
TRBD2,-,TRBV12-3/TRBV12-4,CASTEAGTCEQYF
TRBD1,many,TRBV7-2,CASSPRTGMTKNIQYF
TRBD1,-,TRBV6-1,CASEGTGSSYEQYF
-,-,TRBV20-1,CSASKGASGGTEAFF
-,-,TRBV20-1,CSARAGTGNQPQHF
-,-,TRBV27,CASSHLGTHNSPLHF
TRBD1,few,TRBV20-1,CSANRGFSYNEQFF